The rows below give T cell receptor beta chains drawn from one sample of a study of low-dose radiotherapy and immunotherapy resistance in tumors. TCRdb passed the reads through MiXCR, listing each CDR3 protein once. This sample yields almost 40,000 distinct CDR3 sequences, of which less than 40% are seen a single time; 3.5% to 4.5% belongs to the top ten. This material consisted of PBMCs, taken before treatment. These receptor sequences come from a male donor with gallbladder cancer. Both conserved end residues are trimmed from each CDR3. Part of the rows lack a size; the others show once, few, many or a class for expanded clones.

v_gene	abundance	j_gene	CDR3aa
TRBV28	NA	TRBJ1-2	ASITGQGSYGYT
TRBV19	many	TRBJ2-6	ASREGLGRRSTGANVLT
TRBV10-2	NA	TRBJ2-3	ASTPGLAGWADTQY
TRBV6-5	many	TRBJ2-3	ASSYSSGRTDTQY
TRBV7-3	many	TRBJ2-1	ASSRERGSYNEQF
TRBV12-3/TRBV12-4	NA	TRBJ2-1	ASSPGSAVYNEQF
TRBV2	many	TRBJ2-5	ASSGAQARQETQY
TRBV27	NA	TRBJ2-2	ASSLVVDTGELF
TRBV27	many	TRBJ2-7	ASSFGGYEQY
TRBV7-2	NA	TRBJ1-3	ASSQPGDYSGNTIY
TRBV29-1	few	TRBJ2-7	SVSQGAGYEQY
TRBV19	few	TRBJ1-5	ASSINPGRIFYSNQPQH
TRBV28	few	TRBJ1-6	ASSGLTNNSPLH
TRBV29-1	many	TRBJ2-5	SSRPGAETQY
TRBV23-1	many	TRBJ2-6	ASSHSQTSGANVLT
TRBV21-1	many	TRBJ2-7	ASSGPGTVSYEQY
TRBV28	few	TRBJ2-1	ASSSGQGVHNEQF
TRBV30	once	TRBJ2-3	AWTSGSGYTDTQY
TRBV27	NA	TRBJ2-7	ASRPIAGAHSYEQY
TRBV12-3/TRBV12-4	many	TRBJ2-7	ASSRPGWEFYEQY
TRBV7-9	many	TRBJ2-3	ASSPEGGGVSTDTQY
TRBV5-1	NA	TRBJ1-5	ASSWTGQNQPQH
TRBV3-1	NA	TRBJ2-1	ASSQDLSGRYEQF
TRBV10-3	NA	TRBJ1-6	AIREGGLGLDSPLH
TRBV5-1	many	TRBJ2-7	ASSQSSSYEQY
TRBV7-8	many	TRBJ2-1	ASSLAFPSGPEQF
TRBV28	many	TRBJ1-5	ASRSSIDGQNGPQH
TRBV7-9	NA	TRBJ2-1	ASSLSSLFGVGEQF
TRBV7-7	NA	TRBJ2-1	ASSSDYGDEQF
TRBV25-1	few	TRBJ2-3	ASSGTSGGPDTQY
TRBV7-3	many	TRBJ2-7	ASRVGLASYYEQY
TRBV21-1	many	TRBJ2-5	ASSKGRRTGGLETQY
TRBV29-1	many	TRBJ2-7	SVVGDFYEQY
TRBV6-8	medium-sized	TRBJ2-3	ASSPSGRATDTQY
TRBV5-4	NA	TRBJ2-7	ASSSTGTGIYEQY
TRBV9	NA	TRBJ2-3	ASSSTGVTDTQY
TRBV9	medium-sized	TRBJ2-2	ASSFRTSGNTGELF
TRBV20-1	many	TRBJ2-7	SAKEREGSYEQY
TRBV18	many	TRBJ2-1	ASSPMTGISYNEQF
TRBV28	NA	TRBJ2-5	ASSMGRMETQY
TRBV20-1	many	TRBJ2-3	SVTQASTDTQY
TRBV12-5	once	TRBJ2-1	ASGLGIAGVTEQF
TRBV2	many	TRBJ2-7	ASSTRQGWAEQY
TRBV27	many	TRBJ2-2	ASSRTPANTGELF
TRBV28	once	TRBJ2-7	ASSPSTGNYEQY
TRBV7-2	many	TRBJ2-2	ASSLVASGGPGYTGELF
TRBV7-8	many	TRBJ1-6	ASSLVRGNSPLH
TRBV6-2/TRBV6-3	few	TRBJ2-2	ASSGPGQKNTGELF
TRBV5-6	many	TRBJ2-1	ASSPGQNSYNEQF
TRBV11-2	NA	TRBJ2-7	ASSLAGGNEQY
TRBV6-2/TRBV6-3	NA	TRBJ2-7	ASNAGLAVYEQY
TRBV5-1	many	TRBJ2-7	ASSSGNYEQY